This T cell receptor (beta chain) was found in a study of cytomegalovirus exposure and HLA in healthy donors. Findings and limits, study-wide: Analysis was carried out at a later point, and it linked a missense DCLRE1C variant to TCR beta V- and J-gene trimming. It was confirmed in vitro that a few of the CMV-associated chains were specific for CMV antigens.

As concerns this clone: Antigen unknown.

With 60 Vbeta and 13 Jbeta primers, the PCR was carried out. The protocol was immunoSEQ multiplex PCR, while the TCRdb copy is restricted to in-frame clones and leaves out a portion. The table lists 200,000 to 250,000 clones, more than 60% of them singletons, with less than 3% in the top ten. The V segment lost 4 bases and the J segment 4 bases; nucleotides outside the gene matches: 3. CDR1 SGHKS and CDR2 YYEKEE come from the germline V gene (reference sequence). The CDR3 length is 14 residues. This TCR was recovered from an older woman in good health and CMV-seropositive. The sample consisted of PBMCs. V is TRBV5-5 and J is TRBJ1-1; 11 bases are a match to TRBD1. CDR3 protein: CASSVGQGGTEAFF. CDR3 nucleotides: TGTGCCAGCAGCGTGGGACAGGGGGGCACTGAAGCTTTCTTT.